This passage covers 26 T cell receptor beta chains from one sample sequenced in a study of T cell repertoires in cytomegalovirus infection. Their target antigens are unknown. Using its own MiXCR run on the reads, TCRdb lists one record per CDR3 protein. The sample consists of 700,000 to 950,000 distinct CDR3 sequences, 30% to 35% of them appearing once. Sequenced material: cultured CD8+ T cells from PBMCs, taken from culture after CMV antigen stimulation. The source of these receptors is a human donor in good health (CMV status not recorded). Some clones in this sample may be carry-over from other donors' samples.

This clonotype was recorded a few times. This chain uses TRBV10-3 with TRBJ1-1; tentative D call: TRBD1 (6 bases). The CDR3 covers 15 residues. V lost 6 bases and J lost 5, with 19 bases in between. From germline, CDR1 is ENHRY and CDR2 SYGVKD. The CDR3 region is CAIRDDQFRGTEAFF. The CDR3 DNA reads TGTGCCATCAGGGACGACCAGTTTAGGGGGACTGAAGCTTTCTTT.

This clonotype was seen only a few times. J is TRBJ1-5 and V is TRBV12-3 or TRBV12-4, with D possibly being TRBD1 (6 bases). Trimming shortened V by 7 bases and J by 6 bases, and 16 bases separated the two germline ends. The CDR3 has 14 amino acids. DNA for the CDR3: TGTGCCAGCAATCAAGGGGGGTCGGGTCAGCCCCAGCATTTT. This codes for CASNQGGSGQPQHF.

This clonotype was counted between two and nine times. This chain links TRBV5-8 with TRBJ2-5; D is tentatively TRBD1 or TRBD2 (5 bases each). The V end lost 4 bases, the J end lost 5 bases, and 18 bases lay between the germline ends. CDR3 length equals 15 residues. The V gene's germline CDR1 is SGHTS and CDR2 YDEGEE. CDR3 residues: CASSPGPKGAETQYF. In nucleotides, the CDR3 is TGTGCCAGCAGCCCGGGACCGAAAGGAGCGGAGACCCAGTACTTC. Looking up the rest from reference TRBV5-8 and TRBJ2-5 gives the full variable domain: EAGVTQSPTHLIKTRGQQATLRCSPISGHTSVYWYQQALGLGLQFLLWYDEGEERNRGNFPPRFSGRQFPNYSSELNVNALELEDSALYLCASSPGPKGAETQYFGPGTRLLVL.

The chain is built from TRBV15 and TRBJ2-7; TRBD1 might be the D (6 bases). The CDR3 has 12 residues. CDR1 and CDR2 (germline): LNHNV, YYDKDF (reference sequence). Trimming removed 3 bases at V and 3 bases at J, with 6 bases between. The CDR3 sequence: CATSRTGYEQYF. In nucleotides, the CDR3 is TGTGCCACCAGCAGGACAGGCTACGAGCAGTACTTC.

This clonotype appeared a few times. This chain joins TRBV5-4 and TRBJ2-3; D remains ambiguous. CDR1 and CDR2 from the germline V gene are SGHNT and YYREEE (reference sequence). CDR3 length: 16 residues. Trimming took off 4 bases at V and 0 bases at J, with 15 bases between the two ends. The CDR3 sequence is CASSTRPRKSTDTQYF. CDR3 DNA sequence: TGTGCCAGCAGCACAAGACCCAGGAAAAGCACAGATACGCAGTATTTT.

In regard to this clonotype: A read error may explain this, as a much larger clone is one base away. The chain uses TRBV7-2 and TRBJ2-7; no firm D call. The length of the CDR3 is 13 residues. Germline V gives CDR1 SGHTA, CDR2 FQGNSA. Trimming removed 1 base at V and 1 base at J, with 5 bases between. Written as DNA, the CDR3 is TGTGCCAGCAGCTTAGAGGAGTCCTACGAGCAGTACGTC. Translating it yields CASSLEESYEQYV.

This clonotype has only a few counts. The chain couples TRBV24-1 to TRBJ2-5; 11 nucleotides agree with TRBD2. Germline-derived CDR1 and CDR2 are KGHDR and SFDVKD. The trim removed 4 bases at V and 5 bases at J, leaving 8 bases unmatched. The CDR3 consists of 16 residues. CDR3 in amino acids: CATSDFLAGGLETQYF. CDR3 nucleotide sequence: TGTGCCACCAGTGACTTTCTAGCGGGGGGTTTGGAGACCCAGTACTTC.

This sequence joins TRBV7-2 and TRBJ2-1; tentatively, D is TRBD1 or TRBD2 (5 bases each). CDR1 is SGHTA, CDR2 FQGNSA, per germline. The CDR3 contains 17 residues. Deletions cut 6 bases from V and 9 bases from J, with 27 bases between. The CDR3 reads CASRIIHWDPVRGEQFF. CDR3 coding DNA: TGTGCCAGCAGGATAATTCACTGGGACCCTGTAAGGGGTGAGCAGTTCTTC.

The rearrangement joins TRBV4-1 to TRBJ1-4; D unclear. The V gene lost 0 bases and the J gene lost 8 bases, with 4 bases spanning the gap. In germline, CDR1 is MGHRA, CDR2 YSYEKL. This CDR3 has 12 residues. The CDR3 region has the DNA TGCGCCAGCAGCCAAGATATGGAAAAACTGTTTTTT. This translates into CASSQDMEKLFF.

The chain employs TRBV10-2 and TRBJ2-7; unclear D gene. Per the germline V gene, CDR1 is WSHSY and CDR2 is SAAADI. The CDR3 has 17 residues. With 3 bases removed from V and 2 bases from J, the gap between germline ends came to 20 bases. CDR3 sequence (DNA): TGCGCCAGCAGTGAACCTCTTACTCATTGGGTGACCTACGAGCAGTACTTC. This translates into CASSEPLTHWVTYEQYF.

This clonotype has only a few counts. The V and J genes are TRBV4-2 and TRBJ1-1; 9 bases line up with TRBD1. The germline CDR1 and CDR2 sequences are LGHNA and YNFKEQ. J gave up 12 bases and V 1 base, and 6 bases lay outside the gene matches. There are 13 residues in the CDR3. The CDR3 DNA reads TGTGCCAGCAGCCAAGGCGGGGACAGGGTATCTTTCTTT. Translated: CASSQGGDRVSFF.

The chain uses TRBV11-1 and TRBJ1-1, with unresolved D. Germline loops: CDR1 SGHAT, CDR2 FQDESV (reference sequence). V was pared by 3 bases and J by 0 bases, with 11 bases between. The CDR3 runs to 15 residues. For the CDR3, the DNA is TGTGCCAGCAGCTTCGGTGAATTTATGAACACTGAAGCTTTCTTT. Translation gives CASSFGEFMNTEAFF.

This clonotype was counted a few times. J is TRBJ2-2 and V is TRBV12-3 or TRBV12-4; a possible D gene is TRBD2 (5 bases). V lost 3 bases and J lost 6, with 14 bases in between. The CDR3 totals 15 residues. In nucleotides, the CDR3 is TGTGCCAGCAGTTTCACCCTCGGGAAAGCCGGGGAGCTGTTTTTT. Its translation is CASSFTLGKAGELFF.

This clonotype was observed at least ten times. The chain has TRBV6-1 and TRBJ2-5, with TRBD2 matching 11 bases. The CDR3 is made up of 15 amino acids. Per germline, CDR1 MNHNS and CDR2 SASEGT. V gave up 4 bases and J gave up 4 bases; unmatched junction bases: 5. CDR3 nucleotide sequence: TGTGCCAGCAGTGCCCTAGCGGGGGGTAGAGAGACCCAGTACTTC. Translating it yields CASSALAGGRETQYF.

The J gene is TRBJ2-5, the V gene TRBV6-5, with TRBD2 as a possible D gene (6 bases). Trimming took 2 bases from V and 2 from J, leaving 9 bases between them. The CDR3 runs to 14 residues. CDR1 is MNHEY and CDR2 is SVGAGI in the germline V gene. CDR3: CASSYRGLQETQYF. CDR3 coding DNA: TGTGCCAGCAGTTACAGGGGACTGCAAGAGACCCAGTACTTC.

With regard to this clonotype: The junction does not match germline at one end; this may be a read error. The chain recombines TRBV28 with TRBJ2-5, with TRBD2 matching over 10 bases. Germline-derived CDR1 and CDR2 are MDHEN and SYDVKM. This CDR3 comprises 17 residues. This chain's CDR3 is CASSLFSGGILGETQYF. CDR3 bases: TGTGCCAGCAGCTTATTTAGCGGGGGGATCCTCGGGGAGACCCAGTACTTC.

This clonotype was counted many times. The chain carries TRBV7-6 and TRBJ1-1; D may be TRBD1 (6 bases). With 1 base removed from V and 0 bases from J, the gap between germline ends came to 12 bases. CDR3 size: 16 residues. From germline, CDR1 is SGHVS and CDR2 FNYEAQ. CDR3: CASSLGGGQMNTEAFF. The DNA for the CDR3 is TGTGCCAGCAGCTTAGGCGGGGGCCAGATGAACACTGAAGCTTTCTTT.

A note on this clonotype: A much larger clone lies a single base off, so this may be a read error. This chain connects TRBV19 to TRBJ1-5, with 9 bases identical to TRBD1. V shed 3 bases and J 7 bases; nucleotides not matched to a gene: 7. This CDR3 comprises 15 residues. Germline CDR1 is LNHDA and CDR2 is SQIVND (reference sequence). CDR3 in amino acids: CASSISGTGMQPQHF. CDR3 nucleotides: TGTGCCAGTAGTATCTCCGGGACAGGGATGCAGCCCCAGCATTTT.

The chain recombines TRBV4-1 with TRBJ2-1, with D perhaps TRBD2 (5 bases). This CDR3 is 12 amino acids long. V was pared by 0 bases and J by 13 bases, with 10 bases between. In germline, CDR1 is MGHRA, CDR2 YSYEKL. CDR3 loop: CASSQDVGAQFF. The CDR3 DNA reads TGCGCCAGCAGCCAAGATGTGGGAGCCCAGTTCTTC.

This chain links TRBV27 with TRBJ2-3, with D perhaps assigned TRBD1 or TRBD2 (6 bases each). This CDR3 comprises 17 residues. V was pared by 3 bases and J by 4 bases, with 20 bases between. Per the germline V gene, CDR1 is MNHEY and CDR2 is SMNVEV (reference sequence). This CDR3 reads CASSFRGVWGAADTQYF. The CDR3 DNA reads as TGTGCCAGCAGTTTTAGAGGGGTGTGGGGGGCGGCAGATACGCAGTATTTT.

This clonotype was counted only a few times. The V gene is TRBV5-1, the J gene TRBJ1-2; D gene ambiguous. V lost 4 bases and J 8 bases, leaving 18 bases between the germline ends. Germline V gives CDR1 SGHRS, CDR2 YFSETQ. This CDR3 comprises 14 residues. In DNA, the CDR3 is TGCGCCAGCAGCCCCTATCAGAGCCTGGGCGGCTACACCTTC. This sequence encodes CASSPYQSLGGYTF.

The V and J genes are TRBV7-9 and TRBJ2-1, with TRBD2 matching 11 bases. CDR1 is SEHNR and CDR2 is FQNEAQ in the germline V gene (reference sequence). CDR3 size: 16 residues. Trimming cost V 3 bases and J 7 bases; bases outside gene matches: 8. The CDR3 region has the DNA TGTGCCAGCAGCTTCCCTAGCGGGGGGAAAGAGAATGAGCAGTTCTTC. Translation: CASSFPSGGKENEQFF.

This clonotype came up a few times. The V and J genes are TRBV20-1 and TRBJ1-5; TRBD1 is a possible D gene (5 bases). Germline V gives CDR1 DFQATT, CDR2 SNEGSKA (reference sequence). This CDR3 has 13 residues. With 1 base removed from V and 1 base from J, the gap between germline ends came to 5 bases. CDR3 in amino acids: CSARAGSNQPQHF. The CDR3 DNA reads as TGCAGTGCTAGAGCAGGGAGCAATCAGCCCCAGCATTTT.

The chain is built from TRBV27 and TRBJ2-2, with a tentative D call TRBD2 (5 bases). Trimming shortened V by 7 bases and J by 5 bases, and 11 bases separated the two germline ends. Germline V gives CDR1 MNHEY, CDR2 SMNVEV (reference sequence). The CDR3 loop spans 13 amino acids. The CDR3 sequence is CASNPGGTGELFF. The CDR3 DNA reads TGTGCCAGCAACCCCGGAGGAACCGGGGAGCTGTTTTTT.

The sample holds a few counts of this clonotype. The chain links TRBV6-2 or TRBV6-3 to TRBJ2-7; a possible D gene is TRBD2 (5 bases). Germline CDR1 is MNHEY and CDR2 is SVGEGT. Trimming took 4 bases from V and 4 from J, leaving 14 bases between them. The CDR3 runs 14 residues. The CDR3: CASSSWGEGYEQYV. The CDR3 DNA is TGTGCCAGCAGTTCCTGGGGAGAGGGTTACGAGCAGTACGTC.

V is TRBV7-9 and J is TRBJ2-5; possibly TRBD1 for D (5 bases). The CDR3 covers 14 residues. Germline CDR1 reads SEHNR; CDR2 reads FQNEAQ (reference sequence). V was clipped by 4 bases and J by 4 bases, with 13 bases between them. The CDR3 here is CASSSSTGAETQYF. The CDR3 DNA reads TGTGCCAGCAGCTCATCAACTGGGGCAGAGACCCAGTACTTC.